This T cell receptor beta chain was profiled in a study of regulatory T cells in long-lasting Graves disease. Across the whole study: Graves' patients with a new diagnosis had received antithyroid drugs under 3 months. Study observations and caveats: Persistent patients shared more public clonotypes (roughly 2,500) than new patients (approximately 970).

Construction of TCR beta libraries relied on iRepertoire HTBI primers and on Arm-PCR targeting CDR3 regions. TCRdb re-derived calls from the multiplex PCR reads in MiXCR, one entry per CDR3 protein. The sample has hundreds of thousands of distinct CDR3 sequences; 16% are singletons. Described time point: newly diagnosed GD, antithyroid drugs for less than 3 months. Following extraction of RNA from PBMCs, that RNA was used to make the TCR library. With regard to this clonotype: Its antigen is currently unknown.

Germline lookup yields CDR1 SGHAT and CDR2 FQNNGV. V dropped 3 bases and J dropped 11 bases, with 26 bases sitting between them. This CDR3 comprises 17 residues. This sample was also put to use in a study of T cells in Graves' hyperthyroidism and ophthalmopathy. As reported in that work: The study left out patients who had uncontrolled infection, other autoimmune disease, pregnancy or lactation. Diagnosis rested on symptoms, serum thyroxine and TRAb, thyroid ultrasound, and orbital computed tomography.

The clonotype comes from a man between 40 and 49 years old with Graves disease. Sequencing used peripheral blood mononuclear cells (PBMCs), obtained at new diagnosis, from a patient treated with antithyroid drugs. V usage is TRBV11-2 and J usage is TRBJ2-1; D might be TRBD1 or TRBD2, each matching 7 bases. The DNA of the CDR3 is TGTGCCAGCAGCTTGGGGGGGACAGACTCCTCCAGACTCCAGCAGTTCTTC. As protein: CASSLGGTDSSRLQQFF.